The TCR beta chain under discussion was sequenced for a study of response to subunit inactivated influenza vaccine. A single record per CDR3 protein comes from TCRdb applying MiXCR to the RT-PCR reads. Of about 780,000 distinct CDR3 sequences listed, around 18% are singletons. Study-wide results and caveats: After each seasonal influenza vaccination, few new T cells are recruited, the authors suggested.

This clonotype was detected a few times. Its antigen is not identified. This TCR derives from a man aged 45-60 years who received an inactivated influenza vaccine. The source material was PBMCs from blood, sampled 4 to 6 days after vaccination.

In DNA, the CDR3 is TGTGCCACCAGCAGAGACTTGAGCACCGGGGAGCTGTTTTTT. Its translation is CATSRDLSTGELFF. The J gene is TRBJ2-2, the V gene TRBV15; D is uncertain. The CDR3 runs to 14 residues. Per germline, CDR1 LNHNV and CDR2 YYDKDF (reference sequence). With 0 bases removed from V and 4 bases from J, the gap between germline ends came to 6 bases.